This record looks at one T cell receptor beta chain sequence and its context. V gave up 0 bases and J gave up 0 bases, with 9 bases separating them. CDR3 size: 15 residues. CDR1 and CDR2 (germline): SGHDT, YYEEEE. Sequencing used immunoSEQ multiplex PCR; TCRdb keeps in-frame clones, though not all of them. The table includes fewer than 300,000 clones, 90% to 95% detected once. These data originate in a study of blood T cell repertoires in COVID-19. At the level of the study: Samples representing acute and convalescent COVID-19 were sourced from the United States, Italy and Spain. The cDNA or gDNA used as material had been derived from T cells, B-cell-depleted T cells, or PBMCs.

The chain is built from TRBV5-6 and TRBJ1-1; D not certain. The sample was peripheral blood. The receptor's source is a woman aged 25-40 years with COVID-19, enrolled during active disease. The CDR3 is CASSLVALLNTEAFF. The CDR3, as DNA: TGTGCCAGCAGCTTGGTTGCGTTACTGAACACTGAAGCTTTCTTT.